A single T cell receptor (beta chain) is shown here with its context. What it binds is not known. This specimen comes from a study of graft-versus-host responses after intestinal transplantation. Overall study: Uniformly, recipients were administered anti-thymocyte globulin induction with subsequent tacrolimus and steroids for roughly three years.

General study points: Present in recipient marrow, GvH clones included some that appeared first in ileum or blood. Some patients had graft-donor T cell macrochimerism. In their allografts, the ratios of graft-versus-host to host-versus-graft T cell clones were high.

Using immunoSEQ multiplex PCR, the repertoire was profiled, and TCRdb retains in-frame clones only, with some absent. The table lists about 38,000 clones, around four fifths of them singletons. Deletions cut 1 base from V and 5 bases from J, with 16 bases between. The CDR3 has 16 amino acids. The germline gives CDR1 LGHNA, CDR2 YNFKEQ. This chain links TRBV4-2 with TRBJ2-3; D perhaps matches TRBD2 (5 bases). The material was PBMCs, obtained about 160 weeks after transplant. This clonotype was sampled from a human patient who received an intestinal transplant, so some T cells may come from the graft donor. DNA for the CDR3: TGTGCCAGCAGCCAAGGAACCCCGGGGTATCAAGATACGCAGTATTTT. This codes for CASSQGTPGYQDTQYF.